The 24 T cell receptor beta chains given below trace back to one sample, sequenced in a study of T cell responses to AZD1222 COVID-19 vaccine. TCRdb's table, derived via immunoSEQ multiplex PCR, lists solely in-frame clones and lacks some. The table shows more than 150,000 clones, with around 90% occurring only once. Sequenced here: peripheral blood, sampled on day 0 of AZD1222 vaccination. The source is an adult in good health.

The chain recombines TRBV7-8 with TRBJ2-5; D call uncertain. The CDR3 contains 16 residues. The V end was cut by 5 bases, the J end by 4 bases, with 20 bases between. Germline V gene lookup returns CDR1 SGHVS and CDR2 FQNEAQ. The CDR3 coding sequence is TGTGCCAGCAGCACTGGTCTACCAAGAGGCGGAGAGACCCAGTACTTC. Its translation: CASSTGLPRGGETQYF.

This clone was detected once. The gene calls are TRBV4-3 and TRBJ2-3, with a possible D match to TRBD2 (5 bases). The germline V gene has CDR1 LGHNA and CDR2 YSLEER. V lost 4 bases to trimming and J lost 1 base, with 15 bases between them. CDR3 length: 16 residues. The CDR3 DNA reads TGCGCCAGCAGCCGAAGATCGGGGAGTGGCACAGATACGCAGTATTTT. Encoded protein: CASSRRSGSGTDTQYF.

The V call is TRBV30, the J call TRBJ2-1, with no clear D. Germline CDR1 is GTSNPN and CDR2 is SVGIG (reference sequence). CDR3 length: 14 residues. V lost 0 bases, J lost 4 bases, and 10 bases lay in between. DNA of the CDR3: TGTGCCTGGAGTGTAACCTTAGGATACAATGAGCAGTTCTTC. Translation gives CAWSVTLGYNEQFF.

The DNA for the CDR3 is TGTGCCACCAGTGGAGGTCGAGGCACCGGGGAGCTGTTTTTT. It is translated as CATSGGRGTGELFF. The rearrangement joins TRBV24-1 to TRBJ2-2, with unresolved D. This CDR3 comprises 14 residues. Germline V gives CDR1 KGHDR, CDR2 SFDVKD. Between the trimmed V and J ends, which lost 5 bases and 4 bases, there was a span of 10 bases.

The rearrangement uses TRBV2 and TRBJ1-1; 8 nucleotides match TRBD1. There are 14 residues in the CDR3. V shed 3 bases, J shed 6 bases, and the junction held 6 bases outside the gene matches. CDR1 SNHLY and CDR2 FYNNEI come from the germline V gene. CDR3 nucleotides: TGTGCCAGCAGTGAGGAGGACAGGGTATCTGAAGCTTTCTTT. This translates into CASSEEDRVSEAFF.

V and J are TRBV28 and TRBJ2-7; a weak D match, TRBD1 (7 bases). V shed 6 bases and J shed 7 bases, with 13 bases lying between them. The CDR3 spans 12 residues. Germline V gives CDR1 MDHEN, CDR2 SYDVKM. The CDR3 nucleotides are TGTGCCAGCAGCAGGGGGGTGGAAGAGCAGTACTTC. Amino acid sequence: CASSRGVEEQYF.

This chain joins TRBV6-8 and TRBJ2-2; possibly TRBD1 for D (6 bases). The V end was cut by 2 bases, the J end by 4 bases, with 14 bases between. The CDR3 is made up of 16 amino acids. CDR1 and CDR2 (germline): MNHGY, SAAAGT. Here the CDR3 DNA reads TGTGCCAGCAGTTACGGGGGCTCTCAGGGCACCGGGGAGCTGTTTTTT. Translation: CASSYGGSQGTGELFF.

The chain has TRBV5-1 and TRBJ1-5, with 8 bases lining up with TRBD1. The CDR3 consists of 14 residues. Germline lookup yields CDR1 SGHRS and CDR2 YFSETQ. The J segment lost 6 bases and the V segment lost 4 bases, leaving 6 bases of the junction unmatched. CDR3 nucleotides: TGCGCCAGCAGCATCGGACAGGGAAGTCAGCCCCAGCATTTT. The encoded protein is CASSIGQGSQPQHF.

The chain joins TRBV7-2 to TRBJ2-1; no reliable D call. This CDR3 is 15 amino acids long. Germline CDR1 SGHTA, CDR2 FQGNSA. Trimming removed 2 bases from V and 1 base from J, with 9 bases in between. The CDR3 spells CASSLSLVSYNEQFF. As DNA, the CDR3 is TGTGCCAGCAGCTTATCCCTAGTGTCCTACAATGAGCAGTTCTTC.

The chain is built from TRBV19 and TRBJ1-4; 9 nucleotides agree with TRBD1. The CDR3 consists of 14 residues. V shed 7 bases and J 8 bases; nucleotides not matched to a gene: 8. The V gene's germline CDR1 is LNHDA and CDR2 SQIVND (reference sequence). CDR3 region: CASKGGQGPEKLFF. DNA for the CDR3: TGTGCCAGTAAGGGGGGACAGGGCCCCGAAAAACTGTTTTTT.

The chain combines TRBV7-9 with TRBJ2-3; D call uncertain. Germline-derived CDR1 and CDR2 are SEHNR and FQNEAQ (reference sequence). Trimming pared 5 bases from V and 3 bases from J, leaving 9 bases between. CDR3 length: 13 amino acids. The CDR3 DNA reads TGTGCCAGCAGCGCCCACGGGACAGATACGCAGTATTTT. Encoded protein: CASSAHGTDTQYF.

The chain carries TRBV6-5 and TRBJ2-3; a weak D match, TRBD1 (5 bases). From germline, CDR1 is MNHEY and CDR2 SVGAGI. This CDR3 has 15 residues. V was shortened by 5 bases and J by 0 bases, with 12 bases between the two germline ends. This chain's CDR3 is CASSKHQGSTDTQYF. In nucleotides, the CDR3 is TGTGCCAGCAGTAAACATCAGGGTAGCACAGATACGCAGTATTTT.

The chain employs TRBV6-6 and TRBJ2-3, with 9 bases identical to TRBD1. Germline CDR1 MNHNY, CDR2 SVGAGI (reference sequence). This CDR3 is 16 amino acids long. The J segment lost 0 bases and the V segment lost 6 bases, leaving 7 bases of the junction unmatched. The CDR3 reads CASRQTGGQSTDTQYF. The CDR3 DNA reads as TGTGCCAGCAGACAGACAGGGGGGCAGAGCACAGATACGCAGTATTTT.

The chain joins TRBV5-1 to TRBJ1-2; no clear D. Per germline, CDR1 SGHRS and CDR2 YFSETQ. The V end lost 4 bases, the J end lost 4 bases, and 14 bases lay between the germline ends. The CDR3 is 14 amino acids. The CDR3 region is CASSLLRHRYGYTF. CDR3 in DNA: TGCGCCAGCAGCCTGCTCCGACACCGCTATGGCTACACCTTC.

The gene calls are TRBV11-2 and TRBJ1-2; 10 bases align to TRBD1. V was pared by 5 bases and J by 6 bases, with 6 bases of the junction left unmatched. The CDR3 runs 14 residues. Germline loops: CDR1 SGHAT, CDR2 FQNNGV. The CDR3 coding sequence is TGTGCCAGCAGCCGGGACAGGGGAGAGGATGGCTACACCTTC. It codes for CASSRDRGEDGYTF. Full variable domain (rest looked up from reference TRBV11-2 and TRBJ1-2): EAGVAQSPRYKIIEKRQSVAFWCNPISGHATLYWYQQILGQGPKLLIQFQNNGVVDDSQLPKDRFSAERLKGVDSTLKIQPAKLEDSAVYLCASSRDRGEDGYTFGSGTRLTVV.

This chain joins TRBV5-1 and TRBJ2-5, with 9 bases that match TRBD1. The CDR3 length is 15 residues. CDR1 is SGHRS and CDR2 is YFSETQ in the germline V gene. Trimming removed 7 bases from V and 5 bases from J; junction bases left unmatched: 12. CDR3 in DNA: TGCGCCAGCCGGACAGGGGCAAACCTGCTGGAGACCCAGTACTTC. Protein product: CASRTGANLLETQYF. The variable domain in full, completed from reference TRBV5-1 and TRBJ2-5, reads KAGVTQTPRYLIKTRGQQVTLSCSPISGHRSVSWYQQTPGQGLQFLFEYFSETQRNKGNFPGRFSGRQFSNSRSEMNVSTLELGDSALYLCASRTGANLLETQYFGPGTRLLVL.

The chain employs TRBV19 and TRBJ2-1; D remains ambiguous. CDR1 LNHDA and CDR2 SQIVND come from the germline V gene (reference sequence). CDR3 size: 14 residues. V lost 9 bases, J lost 6 bases, and 18 bases lay in between. In DNA form, the CDR3 reads TGTGCCAGCAAAAGGAGTTTGGACCTCAATGAGCAGTTCTTC. Amino acids: CASKRSLDLNEQFF.

J is TRBJ2-7 and V is TRBV7-8; TRBD1 aligns across 8 bases. The CDR3 covers 13 residues. Germline CDR1 SGHVS, CDR2 FQNEAQ. Unmatched junction bases numbered 5, after V lost 5 bases and J lost 5 bases. Here the CDR3 reads CASSRTGSHEQYF. CDR3 DNA sequence: TGTGCCAGCAGCCGGACAGGGTCCCACGAGCAGTACTTC.

This clone was counted ten times or more. The CDR3 sequence is CASSPYGTRVDYEQYF. DNA of the CDR3: TGTGCCAGCTCACCTTACGGGACTAGGGTGGACTACGAGCAGTACTTC. The chain joins TRBV18 to TRBJ2-7, with 8 bases lining up with TRBD2. With V trimmed by 3 bases and J by 3 bases, 10 bases remained unmatched. The CDR3 covers 16 residues. Germline loops: CDR1 KGHSH, CDR2 LQKENI.

The CDR3: CASSLEGFLAGAETQYF. The CDR3 DNA reads as TGTGCCAGCAGCTTGGAGGGCTTCCTAGCGGGCGCAGAGACCCAGTACTTC. This chain links TRBV5-4 with TRBJ2-5, with 8 bases that match TRBD2. The J segment lost 4 bases and the V segment lost 0 bases, leaving 11 bases of the junction unmatched. The germline CDR1 and CDR2 sequences are SGHNT and YYREEE (reference sequence). The CDR3 length is 17 residues.

V and J are TRBV5-6 and TRBJ1-4; maybe TRBD1 (5 bases). Trimming took off 3 bases at V and 2 bases at J, with 11 bases between the two ends. Looked up from germline, CDR1 is SGHDT and CDR2 is YYEEEE. CDR3 length equals 15 residues. The CDR3, as DNA: TGTGCCAGCAGCTCCTGGAGGGGTACTAATGAAAAACTGTTTTTT. As protein: CASSSWRGTNEKLFF.

A single count supports this clone. In nucleotides, the CDR3 is TGTGCCAGCTCTGCCCGACAGGGTATAGAGACCCAGTACTTC. Its translation: CASSARQGIETQYF. V is TRBV9 and J is TRBJ2-5; 7 nucleotides agree with TRBD1. The V gene end was trimmed by 7 bases and the J gene end by 4 bases; junction bases not matched to a gene: 10. The V gene's germline CDR1 is SGDLS and CDR2 YYNGEE. This CDR3 region has 14 residues.

V gene TRBV28 combines with J gene TRBJ1-2; D is ambiguous. V was shortened by 6 bases and J by 8 bases, with 13 bases between the two germline ends. The germline gives CDR1 MDHEN, CDR2 SYDVKM. The CDR3 sequence is 12 residues long. As DNA, the CDR3 is TGTGCCAGCAGAACGGGCCGGTTGGGCTACACCTTC. It yields the protein CASRTGRLGYTF.

This clone was detected once. V and J are TRBV7-9 and TRBJ1-6; TRBD1 matches 7 bases. The CDR3 totals 14 residues. The germline CDR1 and CDR2 sequences are SEHNR and FQNEAQ (reference sequence). V trimming: 6 bases; J trimming: 7 bases; junction bases outside the gene matches: 6. The CDR3 region has the DNA TGTGCCAGCAGAGATTACAGGGGAAATTCACCCCTCCACTTT. This gives the protein CASRDYRGNSPLHF. The whole variable domain, remainder taken from reference TRBV7-9 and TRBJ1-6, is DTGVSQNPRHKITKRGQNVTFRCDPISEHNRLYWYRQTLGQGPEFLTYFQNEAQLEKSRLLSDRFSAERPKGSFSTLEIQRTEQGDSAMYLCASRDYRGNSPLHFGNGTRLTVT.